This T cell receptor beta chain was found in a study of blood T cell repertoires in COVID-19. V lost 5 bases, J lost 4 bases, and 16 bases lay in between. CDR1 and CDR2 (germline): MNHEY, SMNVEV (reference sequence). The CDR3 contains 15 residues. Methods used by the authors: It was from reference gene primer amplification that nucleated cell counts were estimated. Profiled with immunoSEQ multiplex PCR; TCRdb holds only in-frame clones, not every one. V, J and clone size are those of that table, while D and trimming were read from the DNA. The table lists over 150,000 clones, about 90% of them singletons.

The sample consisted of peripheral blood. This sequence was found in a man aged 45-65 years with acute or convalescent COVID-19. The chain combines TRBV27 with TRBJ2-3, with D maybe TRBD1 (7 bases). The CDR3 loop reads CASSQRTGGPDTQYF. In nucleotides, the CDR3 is TGTGCCAGCAGTCAAAGGACAGGAGGGCCAGATACGCAGTATTTT.